A single sample gave rise to the 23 T cell receptor beta chains below, sequenced in a study of cytomegalovirus exposure and HLA in healthy donors. The PCR employed 60 Vbeta primers together with 13 Jbeta primers. Generated by immunoSEQ multiplex PCR, the TCRdb table keeps only in-frame clones and is missing some. The sample lists fewer than 250,000 clones; approximately 82% were seen once. The sample taken for sequencing was PBMCs. The receptor source for this set is a man in his late teens or twenties in good health and CMV-seronegative.

In this sample, this clone turned up a few times. The V call is TRBV29-1, the J call TRBJ1-2; a possible D gene is TRBD1 (5 bases). Trimming removed 6 bases at V and 7 bases at J, with 15 bases between. Germline loops: CDR1 SQVTM, CDR2 ANQGSEA. This CDR3 has 12 residues. CDR3 DNA sequence: TGCAGCGTGGAAACAGGTAGAGGTGGCTACACCTTC. It specifies CSVETGRGGYTF.

The rearrangement uses TRBV11-2 and TRBJ2-1, with a weak D call TRBD1 (6 bases). Trimming took off 4 bases at V and 6 bases at J, with 19 bases between the two ends. This CDR3 contains 16 residues. Germline V CDR1 and CDR2: SGHAT, FQNNGV. The CDR3 loop is CASSSYRVLTPNEQFF. The CDR3 coding sequence is TGTGCCAGCAGCTCCTACAGGGTACTAACCCCCAATGAGCAGTTCTTC.

The chain uses TRBV6-5 and TRBJ1-3, with TRBD1 as a possible D gene (6 bases). V dropped 0 bases and J dropped 0 bases, with 9 bases sitting between them. Per germline, CDR1 MNHEY and CDR2 SVGAGI. There are 16 residues in the CDR3. The CDR3 bases are TGTGCCAGCAGTTACTCGATCAGGGGCTCTGGAAACACCATATATTTT. Translation: CASSYSIRGSGNTIYF.

The V and J genes are TRBV2 and TRBJ2-5; D is undetermined. V lost 3 bases and J 13 bases, leaving 21 bases between the germline ends. The germline CDR1 and CDR2 sequences are SNHLY and FYNNEI. This CDR3 comprises 14 residues. CDR3 region: CASSEEQPSATRYF. CDR3 coding DNA: TGTGCCAGCAGTGAGGAACAGCCTTCCGCTACGCGGTACTTC.

V and J are TRBV7-3 and TRBJ2-5; D might be TRBD2 (5 bases). This CDR3 comprises 15 residues. Germline loops: CDR1 SGHTA, CDR2 FQGTGA. The ends were cut back, 1 base at V and 5 bases at J, with 14 bases in the middle. CDR3 sequence reads: CASSLNLGVGETQYF. CDR3 bases: TGTGCCAGCAGCTTAAATCTCGGGGTAGGGGAGACCCAGTACTTC.

There are a few counts of this clone. The chain joins TRBV19 to TRBJ2-7, with TRBD2 identical over 11 bases. The V segment lost 3 bases and the J segment 6 bases; nucleotides outside the gene matches: 4. The CDR3 is 14 residues long. CDR1 and CDR2 (germline): LNHDA, SQIVND (reference sequence). The CDR3 DNA reads as TGTGCCAGTAGTATGACGCTAGCGGGAGGCGAGCAGTACTTC. Amino acids: CASSMTLAGGEQYF.

The rearrangement uses TRBV6-5 and TRBJ1-3; no clear D. The V gene's germline CDR1 is MNHEY and CDR2 SVGAGI. Between the trimmed V and J ends, which lost 4 bases and 0 bases, there was a span of 13 bases. This CDR3 has 16 residues. In nucleotides, the CDR3 is TGTGCCAGCAGTTTGAGGGTCTACAGCTCTGGAAACACCATATATTTT. It specifies CASSLRVYSSGNTIYF.

This clone was counted between two and nine times. V is TRBV28 and J is TRBJ1-2, with a tentative D call TRBD1 (6 bases). This CDR3 has 18 amino acids. Trimming took 4 bases from V and 4 from J, leaving 25 bases between them. Germline loops: CDR1 MDHEN, CDR2 SYDVKM. The CDR3 DNA reads TGTGCCAGCAGTTACCCCGAACGGACAGCAAGTCCAAGCTATGGCTACACCTTC. Protein: CASSYPERTASPSYGYTF.

The V gene is TRBV18, the J gene TRBJ1-5; possibly TRBD1 for D (5 bases). Germline values: CDR1 KGHSH, CDR2 LQKENI. The CDR3 length is 14 residues. The V gene lost 2 bases and the J gene lost 6 bases, with 11 bases spanning the gap. CDR3 nucleotide sequence: TGTGCCAGCTCACCAGGGGACGGGAGTCAGCCCCAGCATTTT. The encoded protein is CASSPGDGSQPQHF.

This chain links TRBV6-5 with TRBJ2-7, with a possible D match to TRBD2 (6 bases). V was shortened by 6 bases and J by 2 bases, with 14 bases between the two germline ends. The germline CDR1 and CDR2 sequences are MNHEY and SVGAGI. CDR3 length: 14 amino acids. In nucleotides, the CDR3 is TGTGCCAGCAGCTTCGGGGGAGCCGCCTACGAGCAGTACTTC. It specifies CASSFGGAAYEQYF.

V gene TRBV15 combines with J gene TRBJ2-7; 11 bases fit TRBD2. CDR1 and CDR2 (germline): LNHNV, YYDKDF (reference sequence). The ends lost 2 bases at V and 5 bases at J; junction bases unmatched: 8. CDR3 length equals 16 residues. CDR3 protein: CATSRQTSGSFHEQYF. Here the CDR3 DNA reads TGTGCCACCAGCAGACAAACTAGCGGGAGTTTCCACGAGCAGTACTTC.

The chain carries TRBV28 and TRBJ2-2, with 7 bases aligning to TRBD2. V gave up 2 bases and J gave up 5 bases; unmatched junction bases: 5. This CDR3 spans 15 amino acids. CDR1 MDHEN and CDR2 SYDVKM come from the germline V gene. The CDR3 sequence: CASSLRGRRTGELFF. The CDR3 coding sequence is TGTGCCAGCAGTTTACGCGGGAGAAGGACCGGGGAGCTGTTTTTT.

The V call is TRBV5-5, the J call TRBJ2-7; 15 bases match TRBD2. Germline CDR1 and CDR2: SGHKS and YYEKEE (reference sequence). After removal of 4 bases from V and 5 bases from J, the junction contained 7 bases not matched to a gene. The CDR3 is made up of 16 amino acids. Here the CDR3 reads CASSAGTSGRTHEQYF. The CDR3 region has the DNA TGTGCCAGCAGCGCCGGGACTAGCGGGAGGACGCACGAGCAGTACTTC.

The chain is built from TRBV11-1 and TRBJ2-7, with 14 bases fitting TRBD2. The ends lost 2 bases at V and 4 bases at J; junction bases unmatched: 4. The CDR3 runs to 16 residues. Germline-derived CDR1 and CDR2 are SGHAT and FQDESV (reference sequence). CDR3 loop: CASSLPGTSGRYEQYF. In DNA, the CDR3 is TGTGCCAGCAGCTTACCGGGGACTAGCGGGAGATACGAGCAGTACTTC.

This clone has a single count. V is TRBV2 and J is TRBJ2-7; 8 bases map to TRBD1. The CDR3 has 14 residues. CDR1 is SNHLY, CDR2 FYNNEI, per germline. V trimming: 5 bases; J trimming: 12 bases; junction bases outside the gene matches: 15. CDR3: CASSSGQGVSVPYF. The CDR3 DNA sequence: TGTGCCAGCAGTAGCGGACAGGGCGTGTCTGTGCCGTACTTC.

This clone occurred once. The chain employs TRBV7-3 and TRBJ2-3, with 10 nucleotides matching TRBD2. The junction had 5 bases not matched to a gene; V was cut back by 5 bases and J by 6 bases. The CDR3 covers 14 residues. From germline, CDR1 is SGHTA and CDR2 FQGTGA. The CDR3 DNA follows: TGTGCCAGCAGCCCTAGCGGGAGAGGGGATACGCAGTATTTT. This encodes CASSPSGRGDTQYF.

This sequence joins TRBV6-6 and TRBJ1-2; 10 positions match TRBD1. The CDR3 consists of 15 residues. V shed 4 bases, J shed 4 bases, and the junction held 6 bases outside the gene matches. Germline-derived CDR1 and CDR2 are MNHNY and SVGAGI (reference sequence). Here the CDR3 DNA reads TGTGCCAGCAGTTCAAAAGACAGGGGGCTCTATGGCTACACCTTC. Translation gives CASSSKDRGLYGYTF.

This clone was counted only a few times. The rearrangement links TRBV11-3 to TRBJ2-5, with 9 bases identical to TRBD1. Per germline, CDR1 SGHNT and CDR2 YENEEA. J lost 2 bases, V lost 3 bases, and 1 base had no gene match. The CDR3 contains 14 residues. This CDR3 reads CASSFGTGQETQYF. CDR3 in DNA: TGTGCCAGCAGCTTCGGGACAGGGCAAGAGACCCAGTACTTC.

The rearrangement uses TRBV2 and TRBJ2-1; 12 positions agree with TRBD2. V lost 4 bases and J lost 6; bases outside the gene matches: 7. This CDR3 is 16 amino acids long. Germline-derived CDR1 and CDR2 are SNHLY and FYNNEI. CDR3 protein: CASSAALAGGSNEQFF. The CDR3 DNA is TGTGCCAGCAGTGCAGCACTAGCGGGAGGTAGCAATGAGCAGTTCTTC.

The chain couples TRBV5-1 to TRBJ1-3; no firm D call. The germline V gene encodes CDR1 SGHRS and CDR2 YFSETQ. The V gene lost 0 bases and the J gene lost 0 bases, with 7 bases spanning the gap. The CDR3 extends over 15 amino acids. CDR3 DNA: TGCGCCAGCAGCTTGGGTTGGAGCTCTGGAAACACCATATATTTT. It is translated as CASSLGWSSGNTIYF.

The chain links TRBV5-1 to TRBJ2-7; 9 nucleotides align to TRBD2. CDR3 length: 14 amino acids. Germline CDR1 SGHRS, CDR2 YFSETQ. Trimming took 4 bases from V and 6 from J; bases not matched to a gene: 8. CDR3 DNA sequence: TGCGCCAGCAGCCTTAGCGGGGGTGGACTCGAGCAGTACTTC. Protein sequence: CASSLSGGGLEQYF.

V gene TRBV7-8 combines with J gene TRBJ1-5, with D perhaps TRBD1 (6 bases). Trimming shortened V by 2 bases and J by 1 base, and 9 bases separated the two germline ends. CDR3 length equals 15 residues. Germline V gene lookup returns CDR1 SGHVS and CDR2 FQNEAQ. The CDR3 here is CASSLSGESNQPQHF. The CDR3 DNA follows: TGTGCCAGCAGCTTATCAGGGGAGAGCAATCAGCCCCAGCATTTT.

V usage is TRBV28 and J usage is TRBJ2-3, with D maybe TRBD2 (6 bases). The CDR3 is made up of 16 amino acids. Germline V gives CDR1 MDHEN, CDR2 SYDVKM. V lost 4 bases and J 2 bases, leaving 16 bases between the germline ends. The CDR3 reads CASSSQGLAPTDTQYF. The CDR3 nucleotides are TGTGCCAGCAGTTCCCAAGGGCTAGCGCCCACAGATACGCAGTATTTT.